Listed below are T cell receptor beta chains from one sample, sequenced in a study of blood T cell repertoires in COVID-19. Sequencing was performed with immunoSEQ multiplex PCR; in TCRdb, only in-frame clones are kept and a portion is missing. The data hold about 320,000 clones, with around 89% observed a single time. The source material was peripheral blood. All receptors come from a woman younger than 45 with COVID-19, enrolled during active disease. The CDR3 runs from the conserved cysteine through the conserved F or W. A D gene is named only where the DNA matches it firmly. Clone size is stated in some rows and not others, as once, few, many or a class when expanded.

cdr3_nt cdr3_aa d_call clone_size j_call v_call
TGTGCCAGCAGCTTAGCCGGGGAAATAAGTTTGAACACCGGGGAGCTGTTTTTT CASSLAGEISLNTGELFF - - TRBJ2-2 TRBV7-3
TGTGCCAGCAGCTACCGTACAGGGGTAAATGGCTACACCTTC CASSYRTGVNGYTF TRBD1 - TRBJ1-2 TRBV11-2
TGTGCCAGCAGTTTAGGCAGGAACACCGGGGAGCTGTTTTTT CASSLGRNTGELFF - - TRBJ2-2 TRBV27
TGTGCCACCAGTCAACAGGGCAATCAGCCCCAGCATTTT CATSQQGNQPQHF - - TRBJ1-5 TRBV24-1
TGTGCCACCAGTGACTCACGACTAGCGGCGGGTGTAGAGCAGTACTTC CATSDSRLAAGVEQYF TRBD2 - TRBJ2-7 TRBV24-1
TGTGCCAGCTCACCTGACCACGGGGATCCACATTTT CASSPDHGDPHF - - TRBJ1-5 TRBV18
TGTGCCAGTAGTATTATTTTTGCGTCAGGGGTTGGGGATGGCTACACCTTC CASSIIFASGVGDGYTF - - TRBJ1-2 TRBV19
TGTGCCATCATGGGCGGGACCTACAATGAGCAGTTCTTC CAIMGGTYNEQFF - - TRBJ2-1 TRBV10-3
TGCGCCAGCAGCTGGACAGGGGGGGACAATGAGCAGTTCTTC CASSWTGGDNEQFF TRBD1 - TRBJ2-1 TRBV5-1
TGTGCCAGCAGCTCGCAGGGTCCGAACACCGGGGAGCTGTTTTTT CASSSQGPNTGELFF - - TRBJ2-2 TRBV7-2
TGTGCCAGCAGCTCGGCGGGAGGGGGGGCCTACAATGAGCAGTTCTTC CASSSAGGGAYNEQFF TRBD2 - TRBJ2-1 TRBV9
TGCCTAGCGTTCCAAGAGACCCAGTACTTC CLAFQETQYF - - TRBJ2-5 TRBV28
TGTGCCAGCAGCTTAGTCGCAGGGAACTATGGCTACACCTTC CASSLVAGNYGYTF - once TRBJ1-2 TRBV11-3
TGTGCCAGCAGGAAGACACAGTCCTACGAGCAGTACTTC CASRKTQSYEQYF - few TRBJ2-7 TRBV6-5
TGTGCCAGCAGTTTCTTAGGGGGCAGGACTGAAGCTTTCTTT CASSFLGGRTEAFF TRBD1 - TRBJ1-1 TRBV28
TGCGCCAGCAGCCCGGGAAGGGCTCGCGGTGGCTACACCTTC CASSPGRARGGYTF - - TRBJ1-2 TRBV5-1
TGTGCCAGCAGTGATGGGCATAACACTGAAGCTTTCTTT CASSDGHNTEAFF - - TRBJ1-1 TRBV25-1
TGTGCCAGCAGTTCCCCTAACAGGGGTGGGCAAGAGACCCAGTACTTC CASSSPNRGGQETQYF TRBD1 - TRBJ2-5 TRBV6-6
TGTGCCAGCAGCCAAGATCTGGCAGCTGAAGCTTTCTTT CASSQDLAAEAFF - - TRBJ1-1 TRBV3-1/TRBV3-2
TGTGCCAGCAGCCCCTCCGGGAGACTAAATGAAAAACTGTTTTTT CASSPSGRLNEKLFF - - TRBJ1-4 TRBV13
TGTGCCAGCAGTGAGGAAAGGGGGACAGGCGCTTTCTTT CASSEERGTGAFF TRBD1 - TRBJ1-1 TRBV2
TGTGCCAGTAAACTTAACAGGGCCTCGCAAGAGACCCAGTACTTC CASKLNRASQETQYF - - TRBJ2-5 TRBV6-5
TGTGCCATCCAGTTAGCGATGAACACTGAAGCTTTCTTT CAIQLAMNTEAFF - - TRBJ1-1 TRBV12-3/TRBV12-4
TGTGCCAGCAGCTTTGCAGGGGGCCAAGAGACCCAGTACTTC CASSFAGGQETQYF TRBD1 - TRBJ2-5 TRBV5-6
TGTGCCAGCAGTTTCCTCGGGTTGCGGGGAATAACAGATACGCAGTATTTT CASSFLGLRGITDTQYF - - TRBJ2-3 TRBV27
TGTGCCAGCAGACCTCCCGGGGAGGGGGTCGTGGAGACCCAGTACTTC CASRPPGEGVVETQYF - - TRBJ2-5 TRBV27
TGTGCCAGCAGTTTACAGGGACGGGGCTACACCTTC CASSLQGRGYTF - - TRBJ1-2 TRBV6-2/TRBV6-3
TGCGCCAGCAGCTTGCGAGGGAGTGGGGAAAAACTGTTTTTT CASSLRGSGEKLFF - - TRBJ1-4 TRBV5-1
TGTGCCAGCAGCCTCCAGGGACTAGGCTACACCTTC CASSLQGLGYTF - - TRBJ1-2 TRBV7-9
TGCGCCAGCCCCCGGGGACAGGATTTGAAGGGCTACACCTTC CASPRGQDLKGYTF TRBD1 - TRBJ1-2 TRBV23-1
TGTGCCAGTGGTCCCGGGGGGTTGACTGAAGCTTTCTTT CASGPGGLTEAFF - - TRBJ1-1 TRBV12-3/TRBV12-4
TGTGCCAGCAGCCCCGACAGGGCCTATGGCTACACCTTC CASSPDRAYGYTF TRBD1 once TRBJ1-2 TRBV7-9
TGCGCCAGCAGCCAAGACCCCGAGGGAGGTACTGAAGCTTTCTTT CASSQDPEGGTEAFF - few TRBJ1-1 TRBV4-3
TGTGCCAGCAGTACGAGTAGAGGTACCAATCAGCCCCAGCATTTT CASSTSRGTNQPQHF - - TRBJ1-5 TRBV7-8
TGTGCCAGCAGCTTAGATCGGGGGAGCACAGATACGCAGTATTTT CASSLDRGSTDTQYF - many TRBJ2-3 TRBV11-2
TGTGCCAGCAGCCCCTGGACAGGGACAACCTACGAGCAGTACTTC CASSPWTGTTYEQYF TRBD1 - TRBJ2-7 TRBV5-4
TGCAGTGCTAGTGGTGGGGTGGGGGCCGTTAACACCGGGGAGCTGTTTTTT CSASGGVGAVNTGELFF - - TRBJ2-2 TRBV20-1
TGCAGCGTTGAACTGGGGATAGCGGCCGGGGAGCTGTTTTTT CSVELGIAAGELFF - - TRBJ2-2 TRBV29-1
TGTGCCAGCAGCCAAGAGTGGACTACCAGCTCCTACAATGAGCAGTTCTTC CASSQEWTTSSYNEQFF - once TRBJ2-1 TRBV3-1/TRBV3-2
TGTGCCAGCAGCGCCGGACGGACAAATCAGCCCCAGCATTTT CASSAGRTNQPQHF - - TRBJ1-5 TRBV9
TGTGCCAGCAGCTCCGGACAGACCTACGAGCAGTACTTC CASSSGQTYEQYF - - TRBJ2-7 TRBV11-2
TGTGCCAGCAGCAAAACCGCGGGGATAGAATGGGACTTC CASSKTAGIEWDF - few TRBJ2-7 TRBV6-5
TGTGCCAGCAGCCGTCAGGGGTTTTCGGAAAAACTGTTTTTT CASSRQGFSEKLFF - - TRBJ1-4 TRBV11-2
TGTGCCAGCAGCTTAGTAGACAGGAACTACAATGAGCAGTTCTTC CASSLVDRNYNEQFF - once TRBJ2-1 TRBV7-8
TGTGCCAGCAGCTTAACCCAGGGCTTTAATCAGCCCCAGCATTTT CASSLTQGFNQPQHF - - TRBJ1-5 TRBV7-8
TGTGCCAGCAGGAGAACAGGGTTGGGCACTGAAGCTTTCTTT CASRRTGLGTEAFF - few TRBJ1-1 TRBV14
TGCGCCAGCAGCCACTTAAGACAGGGGGTGGATTCACCCCTCCACTTT CASSHLRQGVDSPLHF TRBD1 - TRBJ1-6 TRBV4-1
TGTGCCAGCAGCGTCGACAGAAGCACAGATACGCAGTATTTT CASSVDRSTDTQYF - - TRBJ2-3 TRBV9